The 26 T cell receptor beta chains below come from one sample, sequenced in a study of blood T cell repertoires in COVID-19. Assay: immunoSEQ multiplex PCR; the TCRdb copy retains only in-frame clones and omits some. Among approximately 170,000 clones, roughly 84% were seen once, and the ten largest hold 3.2%. Sequencing used PBMCs or T cells enriched from blood (not recorded which). Receptors originate from a woman in her 30s who had recovered from COVID-19.

The chain employs TRBV19 and TRBJ2-1, with 7 bases fitting TRBD1. V was pared by 5 bases and J by 5 bases, with 9 bases of the junction left unmatched. The germline V gene has CDR1 LNHDA and CDR2 SQIVND (reference sequence). The CDR3 extends over 15 amino acids. DNA of the CDR3: TGTGCCAGTAGTCCATTGGGACAGAAAAACAATGAGCAGTTCTTC. This translates into CASSPLGQKNNEQFF.

The chain uses TRBV11-2 and TRBJ2-3, with D possibly being TRBD1 (5 bases). V was clipped by 5 bases and J by 6 bases, with 18 bases between them. Germline CDR1 is SGHAT and CDR2 is FQNNGV. The CDR3 covers 15 residues. CDR3 coding DNA: TGTGCCAGCAGCACAAAGGGGTTTTCAGTGGATACGCAGTATTTT. Translating it yields CASSTKGFSVDTQYF.

This chain links TRBV18 with TRBJ2-7; TRBD2 might be the D (6 bases). V was cut by 1 base and J by 5 bases, with 15 bases left in between. This CDR3 has 15 amino acids. Germline V gene sequence: CDR1 KGHSH, CDR2 LQKENI. This CDR3 is CASSPLGPGGDEQYF. In nucleotides, the CDR3 is TGTGCCAGCTCACCACTGGGACCCGGAGGGGACGAGCAGTACTTC. The full variable domain, completed using reference TRBV18 and TRBJ2-7, is NAGVMQNPRHLVRRRGQEARLRCSPMKGHSHVYWYRQLPEEGLKFMVYLQKENIIDESGMPKERFSAEFPKEGPSILRIQQVVRGDSAAYFCASSPLGPGGDEQYFGPGTRLTVT.

V and J are TRBV5-1 and TRBJ2-5; D is unclear. Trimming cost V 4 bases and J 3 bases, with 4 bases left between them. The CDR3 is 11 residues long. Looked up from germline, CDR1 is SGHRS and CDR2 is YFSETQ. The DNA for the CDR3 is TGCGCCAGCAGCCTCGAAGAGACCCAGTACTTC. It encodes CASSLEETQYF.

This clone was seen a few times. V gene TRBV30 combines with J gene TRBJ1-2, with 7 bases matching TRBD1. The V gene end was trimmed by 0 bases and the J gene end by 7 bases; junction bases not matched to a gene: 8. Germline assignment: CDR1 GTSNPN and CDR2 SVGIG (reference sequence). The CDR3 has 14 residues. CDR3 amino acids: CAWSVRGGARGYTF. In DNA, the CDR3 is TGTGCCTGGAGTGTGAGAGGGGGCGCTCGTGGCTACACCTTC.

The genes are TRBV27 and TRBJ1-4, with 9 bases identical to TRBD1. V shed 5 bases and J 6 bases; nucleotides not matched to a gene: 7. CDR1 and CDR2 from the germline V gene are MNHEY and SMNVEV (reference sequence). The CDR3 is 15 residues long. The CDR3 loop reads CASSPGTGFYEKLFF. The CDR3 DNA reads as TGTGCCAGCAGTCCGGGGACAGGGTTTTATGAAAAACTGTTTTTT.

This clone was counted once. The sample carries other DNA sequences with the same CDR3. The chain joins TRBV18 to TRBJ1-1; D is undetermined. Deletions cut 3 bases from V and 1 base from J, with 6 bases between. The CDR3 has 13 amino acids. Germline CDR1 is KGHSH and CDR2 is LQKENI. This chain's CDR3 is CASSPNRNTEAFF. CDR3 DNA: TGTGCCAGCTCACCTAACAGGAACACTGAAGCTTTCTTT.

The chain couples TRBV6-5 to TRBJ1-1, with D possibly TRBD1 on 6 matching bases. The CDR3 covers 14 residues. Germline V lookup: CDR1 MNHEY, CDR2 SVGAGI. V lost 5 bases to trimming and J lost 1 base, with 11 bases between them. As DNA, the CDR3 is TGTGCCAGCAGTCCACGGACAGCGAACACTGAAGCTTTCTTT. It yields the protein CASSPRTANTEAFF.

This clone was observed many times. This chain joins TRBV6-1 and TRBJ1-2; no clear D. The CDR3 is made up of 12 amino acids. Per the germline V gene, CDR1 is MNHNS and CDR2 is SASEGT. The germline V and J ends were trimmed by 3 bases and 4 bases, with 6 bases remaining between them. CDR3 sequence (DNA): TGTGCCAGCAGTGAGGCAGGCTATGGCTACACCTTC. Translated: CASSEAGYGYTF.

V gene TRBV20-1 combines with J gene TRBJ1-4; D not certain. This CDR3 is 11 amino acids long. V was pared by 5 bases and J by 12 bases, with 13 bases between. In germline, CDR1 is DFQATT, CDR2 SNEGSKA (reference sequence). As DNA, the CDR3 is TGCAGTGCTTGGGAATACGGGGAACTGTTTTTT. This translates into CSAWEYGELFF.

The chain joins TRBV2 to TRBJ2-1; 8 bases agree with TRBD1. CDR1 is SNHLY and CDR2 is FYNNEI in the germline V gene. After removal of 8 bases from V and 10 bases from J, the junction contained 13 bases not matched to a gene. There are 14 residues in the CDR3. As DNA, the CDR3 is TGTGCCAGCCGAATCGACAGGGGTGTAGGAGAGCAGTTCTTC. Encoded protein: CASRIDRGVGEQFF.

The count of this clone is one. The J gene is TRBJ2-3, the V gene TRBV7-8; tentatively, D is TRBD1 (5 bases). V was shortened by 1 base and J by 0 bases, with 20 bases between the two germline ends. The germline gives CDR1 SGHVS, CDR2 FQNEAQ. This CDR3 comprises 19 residues. The chain's CDR3 is CASSLDPSAARVSTDTQYF. DNA of the CDR3: TGTGCCAGCAGCTTAGACCCTAGTGCAGCCAGGGTGAGCACAGATACGCAGTATTTT. Looking up the rest from reference TRBV7-8 and TRBJ2-3 gives the full variable domain: GAGVSQSPRYKVAKRGQDVALRCDPISGHVSLFWYQQALGQGPEFLTYFQNEAQLDKSGLPSDRFFAERPEGSVSTLKIQRTQQEDSAVYLCASSLDPSAARVSTDTQYFGPGTRLTVL.

This clone was counted only a few times. The rearrangement links TRBV20-1 to TRBJ1-4, with 10 positions matching TRBD1. The CDR3 is made up of 15 amino acids. With 3 bases clipped from V and 8 bases from J, the junction kept 9 bases outside the gene matches. CDR1 and CDR2 (germline): DFQATT, SNEGSKA (reference sequence). This CDR3 is CSASVGQGTGEKLFF. DNA of the CDR3: TGCAGTGCTAGTGTGGGACAGGGGACGGGGGAAAAACTGTTTTTT.

The genes are TRBV19 and TRBJ2-3; 10 bases match TRBD2. The length of the CDR3 is 17 residues. Trimming took 3 bases from V and 3 from J; bases not matched to a gene: 9. Looked up from germline, CDR1 is LNHDA and CDR2 is SQIVND (reference sequence). The CDR3 reads CASSIGGSGGQTDTQYF. The CDR3 DNA is TGTGCCAGTAGTATCGGCGGTAGCGGGGGGCAGACAGATACGCAGTATTTT.

The chain is built from TRBV5-1 and TRBJ2-7, with TRBD2 matching over 7 bases. V trimming: 0 bases; J trimming: 6 bases; junction bases outside the gene matches: 9. The CDR3 is 15 amino acids. Germline values: CDR1 SGHRS, CDR2 YFSETQ. CDR3 residues: CASSLDVTSRGEQYF. DNA for the CDR3: TGCGCCAGCAGCTTGGACGTGACTAGCCGGGGCGAGCAGTACTTC. Supplemented by reference TRBV5-1 and TRBJ2-7, the full variable domain reads KAGVTQTPRYLIKTRGQQVTLSCSPISGHRSVSWYQQTPGQGLQFLFEYFSETQRNKGNFPGRFSGRQFSNSRSEMNVSTLELGDSALYLCASSLDVTSRGEQYFGPGTRLTVT.

The chain combines TRBV11-2 with TRBJ2-1; 12 bases fit TRBD2. CDR1 SGHAT and CDR2 FQNNGV come from the germline V gene. The J segment lost 8 bases and the V segment lost 2 bases, leaving 4 bases of the junction unmatched. The CDR3 is 15 residues long. CDR3 region: CASSLLLAGGYEQFF. The CDR3 coding sequence is TGTGCCAGCAGCTTACTTCTAGCGGGAGGGTATGAGCAGTTCTTC.

The CDR3 here is CASSYSRDRALLSNQPQHF. CDR3 nucleotides: TGTGCCAGCAGTTACTCCAGGGACAGGGCCCTATTAAGCAATCAGCCCCAGCATTTT. This chain joins TRBV6-2 or TRBV6-3 and TRBJ1-5, with 9 bases that match TRBD1. The junction had 10 bases not matched to a gene; V was cut back by 0 bases and J by 1 base. Germline V CDR1 and CDR2: MNHEY, SVGEGT. This CDR3 is 19 amino acids long.

The J gene is TRBJ2-1, the V gene TRBV19; 10 nucleotides agree with TRBD1. Germline V gives CDR1 LNHDA, CDR2 SQIVND (reference sequence). The junction had 3 bases not matched to a gene; V was cut back by 4 bases and J by 0 bases. CDR3 length: 16 amino acids. The CDR3 here is CASSKGQGGSYNEQFF. The CDR3 nucleotides are TGTGCCAGTAGTAAAGGACAGGGGGGCTCCTACAATGAGCAGTTCTTC.

V gene TRBV6-5 combines with J gene TRBJ1-5; D unresolved. With 7 bases removed from V and 5 bases from J, the gap between germline ends came to 15 bases. The CDR3 contains 14 residues. Germline V gene sequence: CDR1 MNHEY, CDR2 SVGAGI. The CDR3 region is CASKDGVFHQPQHF. The DNA for the CDR3 is TGTGCCAGCAAGGACGGGGTCTTCCATCAGCCCCAGCATTTT.

The sample holds a few counts of this clone. The chain has TRBV5-1 and TRBJ2-1; no definite D call. The CDR3 spans 15 residues. Germline lookup yields CDR1 SGHRS and CDR2 YFSETQ. V was cut by 6 bases and J by 1 base, with 14 bases left in between. The CDR3 region is CASTLLAGSYNEQFF. CDR3 DNA: TGCGCCAGCACTCTCCTGGCAGGATCCTACAATGAGCAGTTCTTC.

The sample holds one count of this clone. The rearrangement joins TRBV7-8 to TRBJ1-5; TRBD1 agrees at 9 bases. The germline V gene encodes CDR1 SGHVS and CDR2 FQNEAQ. The CDR3 length is 15 residues. V dropped 5 bases and J dropped 7; count of bases not matched to a gene: 9. The CDR3 is CASSDPGQGRQPQHF. CDR3 DNA: TGTGCCAGCAGCGACCCCGGACAGGGGAGGCAGCCCCAGCATTTT.

This chain uses TRBV4-1 with TRBJ1-3, with 7 bases matching TRBD1. CDR1 MGHRA and CDR2 YSYEKL come from the germline V gene. V gave up 3 bases and J gave up 0 bases; unmatched junction bases: 11. The CDR3 consists of 18 residues. The CDR3 DNA sequence: TGCGCCAGCAGCCAGGACAGGTTAAATCCCCGCTCTGGAAACACCATATATTTT. It codes for CASSQDRLNPRSGNTIYF.

The gene calls are TRBV3-1 (or the pseudogene TRBV3-2) and TRBJ2-1; tentatively, D is TRBD2 (6 bases). Germline CDR1 is LGHDT and CDR2 is YNNKEL (reference sequence). V lost 3 bases to trimming and J lost 2 bases, with 14 bases between them. This CDR3 has 16 amino acids. The CDR3 protein is CASSQDGGNPYNEQFF. The CDR3 bases are TGTGCCAGCAGCCAGGATGGCGGGAACCCCTACAATGAGCAGTTCTTC.

The V gene is TRBV14, the J gene TRBJ2-5; no clear D. The germline V gene encodes CDR1 SGHDN and CDR2 FVKESK. CDR3 size: 15 residues. Trimming removed 1 base from V and 2 bases from J, with 11 bases in between. The CDR3 region is CASSQGLRSQETQYF. CDR3 DNA sequence: TGTGCCAGCAGCCAAGGTCTCCGGTCACAAGAGACCCAGTACTTC. Together with reference TRBV14 and TRBJ2-5, the CDR3 gives the full variable domain: EAGVTQFPSHSVIEKGQTVTLRCDPISGHDNLYWYRRVMGKEIKFLLHFVKESKQDESGMPNNRFLAERTGGTYSTLKVQPAELEDSGVYFCASSQGLRSQETQYFGPGTRLLVL.

This clone was observed a few times. V gene TRBV28 combines with J gene TRBJ1-5; no firm D call. The V and J ends lost 2 bases and 4 bases respectively, with 6 bases between them. The CDR3 contains 13 residues. CDR1 and CDR2 (germline): MDHEN, SYDVKM. CDR3 sequence reads: CASSLEDNQPQHF. The CDR3 nucleotides are TGTGCCAGCAGTTTAGAGGATAATCAGCCCCAGCATTTT.

The chain has TRBV5-6 and TRBJ2-4; weak D call: TRBD2 (6 bases). V gave up 1 base and J gave up 8 bases, with 13 bases separating them. CDR3 length: 14 amino acids. CDR1 is SGHDT and CDR2 is YYEEEE in the germline V gene. CDR3 loop: CASSLSWGGDIQYF. The CDR3 coding sequence is TGTGCCAGCAGCTTGAGTTGGGGAGGAGACATTCAGTACTTC.